This entry lists 17 T cell receptor beta chains sequenced from one sample in a study of blood T cell repertoires in COVID-19. Libraries were prepared by immunoSEQ multiplex PCR; TCRdb keeps only in-frame clonotypes and omits some of them. The top ten clones hold 2.5% to 3.5% of a sample with a few hundred thousand clones, 70% to 90% of them seen once. The sample comprised peripheral blood. These receptors all stem from a woman in her twenties or thirties with active or convalescent COVID-19.

This chain uses TRBV30 with TRBJ2-1, with 15 bases that match TRBD2. J was trimmed by 9 bases and V by 3 bases; bases with no gene match: 15. Germline V gives CDR1 GTSNPN, CDR2 SVGIG (reference sequence). There are 18 residues in the CDR3. This chain's CDR3 is CAWRDGLAGGHRVTEQFF. For the CDR3, the DNA is TGTGCCTGGAGAGATGGACTAGCGGGGGGGCATCGGGTTACTGAGCAGTTCTTC.

This chain links TRBV29-1 with TRBJ1-2; 10 bases are a match to TRBD1. V gave up 5 bases and J gave up 8 bases; unmatched junction bases: 14. The CDR3 length is 15 residues. Germline CDR1 reads SQVTM; CDR2 reads ANQGSEA. Here the CDR3 reads CSVPPALGTGVGYTF. The CDR3 DNA reads TGCAGCGTTCCCCCAGCGTTGGGGACAGGGGTAGGCTACACCTTC.

This clone was counted once. This chain joins TRBV4-1 and TRBJ2-5, with 16 nucleotides matching TRBD2. CDR3 size: 17 residues. In germline, CDR1 is MGHRA, CDR2 YSYEKL. Trimming took 5 bases from V and 2 from J; bases not matched to a gene: 5. The CDR3 loop is CASSGTSGGAEQETQYF. In nucleotides, the CDR3 is TGCGCCAGCAGCGGGACTAGCGGGGGGGCCGAGCAAGAGACCCAGTACTTC.

The chain combines TRBV3-1 (or the pseudogene TRBV3-2) with TRBJ1-1; 8 nucleotides agree with TRBD1. CDR3 length equals 16 residues. The germline V gene encodes CDR1 LGHDT and CDR2 YNNKEL (reference sequence). V was pared by 3 bases and J by 4 bases, with 10 bases of the junction left unmatched. CDR3: CASSHRSSTGGTEAFF. In DNA form, the CDR3 reads TGTGCCAGCAGCCATCGAAGCTCCACAGGGGGCACTGAAGCTTTCTTT.

CDR3 sequence reads: CASSELKQGPYGYTF. For the CDR3, the DNA is TGTGCCAGCAGTGAACTTAAACAGGGCCCCTATGGCTACACCTTC. This chain uses TRBV2 with TRBJ1-2, with D perhaps matching TRBD1 (6 bases). This CDR3 contains 15 residues. Germline assignment: CDR1 SNHLY and CDR2 FYNNEI. V was trimmed by 2 bases and J by 4 bases, leaving 14 bases between them. The whole variable domain, filled in from reference TRBV2 and TRBJ1-2, reads EPEVTQTPSHQVTQMGQEVILRCVPISNHLYFYWYRQILGQKVEFLVSFYNNEISEKSEIFDDQFSVERPDGSNFTLKIRSTKLEDSAMYFCASSELKQGPYGYTFGSGTRLTVV.

This clone showed up just once. The chain uses TRBV9 and TRBJ1-5; D uncertain. V was clipped by 5 bases and J by 2 bases, with 8 bases between them. Per the germline V gene, CDR1 is SGDLS and CDR2 is YYNGEE. The CDR3 consists of 13 residues. CDR3 coding DNA: TGTGCCAGCAGACTAGCGGGCAATCAGCCCCAGCATTTT. Its translation: CASRLAGNQPQHF. The full variable domain, completed using reference TRBV9 and TRBJ1-5, is DSGVTQTPKHLITATGQRVTLRCSPRSGDLSVYWYQQSLDQGLQFLIQYYNGEERAKGNILERFSAQQFPDLHSELNLSSLELGDSALYFCASRLAGNQPQHFGDGTRLSIL.

This chain uses TRBV14 with TRBJ2-2; maybe TRBD1 (6 bases). V lost 3 bases and J lost 6, with 17 bases in between. CDR1 and CDR2 (germline): SGHDN, FVKESK. The CDR3 is made up of 16 amino acids. CDR3 amino acids: CASSHWGPRVAGELFF. The CDR3 DNA is TGTGCCAGCAGCCATTGGGGGCCCCGGGTCGCCGGGGAGCTGTTTTTT.

The chain is built from TRBV3-1 (or the pseudogene TRBV3-2) and TRBJ1-2; a possible D gene is TRBD1 (6 bases). V was pared by 4 bases and J by 6 bases, with 15 bases between. Per the germline V gene, CDR1 is LGHDT and CDR2 is YNNKEL (reference sequence). The CDR3 is 14 amino acids. The CDR3 spells CASSLADRLNGYTF. As DNA, the CDR3 is TGTGCCAGCAGCCTAGCAGACAGGCTTAATGGCTACACCTTC.

The CDR3 DNA sequence: TGTGCCACCCTCGGGGATAACACGGAGTCGTACTTC. Protein: CATLGDNTESYF. The rearrangement links TRBV6-5 to TRBJ2-7; tentatively, D is TRBD2 (5 bases). CDR1 and CDR2 from the germline V gene are MNHEY and SVGAGI. Trimming took off 10 bases at V and 12 bases at J, with 22 bases between the two ends. The CDR3 is 12 residues long.

The gene calls are TRBV19 and TRBJ1-2; the match to TRBD1 covers 8 bases. V was clipped by 7 bases and J by 8 bases; unmatched bases: 9. Per the germline V gene, CDR1 is LNHDA and CDR2 is SQIVND (reference sequence). The CDR3 runs 13 residues. The CDR3 DNA sequence: TGTGCCAGTACCTCCCTTGACAGGGGAGGCTACACCTTC. Amino acids: CASTSLDRGGYTF. Full variable domain (missing parts from reference TRBV19 and TRBJ1-2): DGGITQSPKYLFRKEGQNVTLSCEQNLNHDAMYWYRQDPGQGLRLIYYSQIVNDFQKGDIAEGYSVSREKKESFPLTVTSAQKNPTAFYLCASTSLDRGGYTFGSGTRLTVV.

The chain is built from TRBV3-1 (or the pseudogene TRBV3-2) and TRBJ1-1; unclear D gene. V was pared by 3 bases and J by 4 bases, with 3 bases between. The CDR3 sequence is 11 residues long. Per the germline V gene, CDR1 is LGHDT and CDR2 is YNNKEL (reference sequence). CDR3 DNA sequence: TGTGCCAGCAGCCAGCGCACTGAAGCTTTCTTT. Translation gives CASSQRTEAFF.

V usage is TRBV4-2 and J usage is TRBJ2-7, with TRBD2 matching 10 bases. J lost 0 bases, V lost 0 bases, and 2 bases had no gene match. The CDR3 runs to 16 residues. Germline CDR1 LGHNA, CDR2 YNFKEQ. The CDR3 DNA reads as TGTGCCAGCAGCCAAGATTGGACTAGCGGCTCCTACGAGCAGTACTTC. This codes for CASSQDWTSGSYEQYF.

V and J are TRBV7-3 and TRBJ2-7, with a weak D call TRBD1 (6 bases). Germline loops: CDR1 SGHTA, CDR2 FQGTGA. The V end lost 1 base, the J end lost 2 bases, and 9 bases lay between the germline ends. This CDR3 spans 14 amino acids. CDR3 residues: CASSLKWGPYEQYF. CDR3 coding DNA: TGTGCCAGCAGCTTAAAGTGGGGGCCCTACGAGCAGTACTTC.

J is TRBJ1-4 and V is TRBV7-9; TRBD1 matches at 11 bases. Trimming at V came to 5 bases and at J to 0 bases, leaving 5 bases not matched to a gene. Germline CDR1 and CDR2: SEHNR and FQNEAQ (reference sequence). CDR3 size: 17 residues. CDR3: CASSPGQGEATNEKLFF. For the CDR3, the DNA is TGTGCCAGCAGCCCGGGACAGGGGGAAGCAACTAATGAAAAACTGTTTTTT.

V and J are TRBV4-3 and TRBJ1-1; the D is unclear. The germline CDR1 and CDR2 sequences are LGHNA and YSLEER. The CDR3 runs 15 residues. V lost 4 bases and J lost 2, with 14 bases in between. The CDR3 sequence is CASSPDIGLNTEAFF. The CDR3 DNA is TGCGCCAGCAGCCCGGATATTGGACTAAACACTGAAGCTTTCTTT.

The chain has TRBV10-1 and TRBJ2-1; TRBD1 aligns across 8 bases. V gave up 5 bases and J gave up 3 bases; unmatched junction bases: 9. The CDR3 length is 16 residues. The germline gives CDR1 WNHNN, CDR2 SYGVQD (reference sequence). CDR3 DNA sequence: TGCGCCAGCAGTAGGATGAGACAGGGGTACTACAATGAGCAGTTCTTC. It yields the protein CASSRMRQGYYNEQFF.

In DNA, the CDR3 is TGTGCCAGCAGCCTGCGGGGCAGCCTGGGGACCGGGGAGCTGTTTTTT. As protein: CASSLRGSLGTGELFF. This rearrangement joins TRBV7-2 to TRBJ2-2; perhaps TRBD2 as D (6 bases). The CDR3 sequence is 16 residues long. Between the trimmed V and J ends, which lost 5 bases and 5 bases, there was a span of 18 bases. Germline V gives CDR1 SGHTA, CDR2 FQGNSA. Drawing the rest from reference TRBV7-2 and TRBJ2-2, the complete variable domain is GAGVSQSPSNKVTEKGKDVELRCDPISGHTALYWYRQSLGQGLEFLIYFQGNSAPDKSGLPSDRFSAERTGGSVSTLTIQRTQQEDSAVYLCASSLRGSLGTGELFFGEGSRLTVL.